The 20 T cell receptor beta chains below were found in one sample sequenced in a study of blood T cell repertoires in COVID-19. Libraries were prepared by immunoSEQ multiplex PCR; TCRdb keeps only in-frame clonotypes and omits some of them. The table lists approximately 67,000 clones, around 93% of them singletons. What was sequenced was peripheral blood. The receptors here all came from a human donor in a cohort sampled during active COVID-19.

A single count supports this clone. CDR3 DNA: TGCGCCAGCAGCTTGGCCCGGGCAGGGGGTGGGCCGTATCAAGAGACCCAGTACTTC. Translated: CASSLARAGGGPYQETQYF. The chain employs TRBV5-1 and TRBJ2-5; TRBD1 matches at 7 bases. Germline CDR1 and CDR2: SGHRS and YFSETQ. CDR3 length: 19 residues. V lost 0 bases, J lost 2 bases, and 16 bases stayed unmatched.

V is TRBV3-1 (or the pseudogene TRBV3-2) and J is TRBJ2-1; possibly TRBD2 for D (6 bases). The CDR3 contains 17 residues. Trimming left V 4 bases short and J 12 bases short, with 28 bases between. Germline V CDR1 and CDR2: LGHDT, YNNKEL (reference sequence). CDR3 nucleotides: TGTGCCAGCAGCCCCAGGTTAGGGGACTCGAATAGGGTTAGGCAGTTCTTC. Its protein is CASSPRLGDSNRVRQFF.

The chain recombines TRBV7-2 with TRBJ2-7; TRBD1 is a possible D gene (5 bases). This CDR3 has 13 residues. Trimming stripped 3 bases from V and 1 base from J, with 7 bases between. In germline, CDR1 is SGHTA, CDR2 FQGNSA. The CDR3 is CASSFHRSYEQYF. CDR3 bases: TGTGCCAGCAGCTTCCACAGGTCCTACGAGCAGTACTTC.

V is TRBV6-5 and J is TRBJ2-5, with a possible D match to TRBD2 (7 bases). From germline, CDR1 is MNHEY and CDR2 SVGAGI. The V end was cut by 5 bases, the J end by 4 bases, with 14 bases between. The CDR3 totals 14 residues. The CDR3 protein is CASSQGRGGETQYF. The CDR3 DNA is TGTGCCAGCAGTCAGGGGAGGGGTGGAGAGACCCAGTACTTC.

The V and J genes are TRBV18 and TRBJ1-2, with TRBD1 matching over 9 bases. CDR1 and CDR2 from the germline V gene are KGHSH and LQKENI. V shed 3 bases and J 2 bases; nucleotides not matched to a gene: 1. The CDR3 has 14 amino acids. CDR3 DNA: TGTGCCAGCTCACCTGGGACAGGGAACTATGGCTACACCTTC. Amino acids: CASSPGTGNYGYTF.

The V and J genes are TRBV5-4 and TRBJ2-5; TRBD2 agrees at 14 bases. V shed 5 bases, J shed 5 bases, and the junction held 5 bases outside the gene matches. Per the germline V gene, CDR1 is SGHNT and CDR2 is YYREEE (reference sequence). This CDR3 spans 15 amino acids. CDR3 nucleotides: TGTGCCAGCAGATCGGGACTAGCGGGAGACGAGACCCAGTACTTC. Protein: CASRSGLAGDETQYF. The full variable domain, its missing parts supplied by reference TRBV5-4 and TRBJ2-5, is ETGVTQSPTHLIKTRGQQVTLRCSSQSGHNTVSWYQQALGQGPQFIFQYYREEENGRGNFPPRFSGLQFPNYSSELNVNALELDDSALYLCASRSGLAGDETQYFGPGTRLLVL.

This sequence joins TRBV7-2 and TRBJ2-7; TRBD2 matches at 9 bases. J was trimmed by 5 bases and V by 5 bases; bases with no gene match: 7. CDR1 and CDR2 (germline): SGHTA, FQGNSA. The CDR3 consists of 14 residues. The CDR3 DNA sequence: TGTGCCAGCAGCGTGACTAGCGGTTCCCACGAGCAGTACTTC. Its translation: CASSVTSGSHEQYF.

This rearrangement joins TRBV19 to TRBJ1-5; D possibly corresponds to TRBD1 (5 bases). The CDR3 loop spans 10 amino acids. Germline V lookup: CDR1 LNHDA, CDR2 SQIVND (reference sequence). Here the CDR3 reads CGAGDQPQHF. The CDR3 nucleotides are TGTGGTGCGGGGGATCAGCCCCAGCATTTT. The full variable domain, in which reference TRBV19 and TRBJ1-5 provide the parts outside the CDR3, is DGGITQSPKYLFRKEGQNVTLSCEQNLNHDAMYWYRQDPGQGLRLIYYSQIVNDFQKGDIAEGYSVSREKKESFPLTVTSAQKNPTAFYLCGAGDQPQHFGDGTRLSIL.

The genes are TRBV5-5 and TRBJ2-5, with 10 bases matching TRBD1. The CDR3 has 16 residues. CDR1 and CDR2 (germline): SGHKS, YYEKEE (reference sequence). V shed 4 bases and J 2 bases; nucleotides not matched to a gene: 8. CDR3 protein: CASSLGTGVGQETQYF. The CDR3, as DNA: TGTGCCAGCAGCCTAGGGACAGGGGTGGGACAAGAGACCCAGTACTTC.

The rearrangement links TRBV5-1 to TRBJ1-1; a weak D match, TRBD1 (5 bases). The ends were cut back, 0 bases at V and 6 bases at J, with 12 bases in the middle. This CDR3 region has 14 residues. Germline V gene sequence: CDR1 SGHRS, CDR2 YFSETQ. The CDR3 protein is CASSLDRRDSEAFF. In DNA form, the CDR3 reads TGCGCCAGCAGCTTGGACAGGCGGGATTCTGAAGCTTTCTTT.

The chain combines TRBV4-3 with TRBJ1-1, with TRBD1 identical over 10 bases. Germline assignment: CDR1 LGHNA and CDR2 YSLEER. J gave up 4 bases and V 4 bases, and 3 bases lay outside the gene matches. CDR3 length: 14 residues. DNA of the CDR3: TGCGCCAGCAGCCCACGGACAGGGGGCACTGAAGCTTTCTTT. Translated, it gives CASSPRTGGTEAFF.

This clone was found once. The genes are TRBV5-1 and TRBJ1-2; D might be TRBD1 (5 bases). Germline V CDR1 and CDR2: SGHRS, YFSETQ. V lost 3 bases and J lost 0, with 9 bases in between. This CDR3 has 14 residues. CDR3 in amino acids: CASSSGTSNYGYTF. DNA of the CDR3: TGCGCCAGCAGCTCTGGGACTTCTAACTATGGCTACACCTTC.

This rearrangement joins TRBV28 to TRBJ2-7; 9 bases map to TRBD1. The V and J ends lost 6 bases and 2 bases, in that order; junction bases with no gene match: 8. There are 15 residues in the CDR3. CDR1 and CDR2 from the germline V gene are MDHEN and SYDVKM. The CDR3 protein is CASRLGTGSTYEQYF. Written as DNA, the CDR3 is TGTGCCAGCAGATTAGGGACAGGGTCTACCTACGAGCAGTACTTC.

This clone was seen only once. The chain combines TRBV9 with TRBJ2-5; 9 bases agree with TRBD2. J lost 5 bases, V lost 0 bases, and 2 bases had no gene match. The CDR3 extends over 14 amino acids. CDR1 is SGDLS and CDR2 is YYNGEE in the germline V gene. CDR3 in amino acids: CASSVGLAGETQYF. CDR3 sequence (DNA): TGTGCCAGCAGCGTAGGTCTAGCGGGGGAGACCCAGTACTTC.

The rearrangement joins TRBV18 to TRBJ1-5; D possibly corresponds to TRBD1 (5 bases). The V end was cut by 4 bases, the J end by 3 bases, with 10 bases between. Per germline, CDR1 KGHSH and CDR2 LQKENI. The CDR3 is 14 residues long. The CDR3 is CASSLTGYNQPQHF. CDR3 coding DNA: TGTGCCAGCTCACTAACAGGTTACAATCAGCCCCAGCATTTT.

The V and J genes are TRBV5-1 and TRBJ2-7; 9 nucleotides line up with TRBD1. Trimming cost V 2 bases and J 4 bases; bases outside gene matches: 13. CDR1 and CDR2 (germline): SGHRS, YFSETQ. CDR3 size: 17 residues. CDR3 coding DNA: TGCGCCAGCAGCTTAACCCCGACAGTGGACAGGGGATACGAGCAGTACTTC. Translating it yields CASSLTPTVDRGYEQYF. Based on the CDR3 plus reference TRBV5-1 and TRBJ2-7, the full variable domain is KAGVTQTPRYLIKTRGQQVTLSCSPISGHRSVSWYQQTPGQGLQFLFEYFSETQRNKGNFPGRFSGRQFSNSRSEMNVSTLELGDSALYLCASSLTPTVDRGYEQYFGPGTRLTVT.

In nucleotides, the CDR3 is TGTGCCACCAGTGCAACCGGGACAGGGGACTACAATGAGCAGTTCTTC. This translates into CATSATGTGDYNEQFF. The rearrangement uses TRBV24-1 and TRBJ2-1, with 10 bases aligning to TRBD1. Unmatched junction bases numbered 6, after V lost 5 bases and J lost 3 bases. The CDR3 is made up of 16 amino acids. Germline lookup yields CDR1 KGHDR and CDR2 SFDVKD.

In its sample, this clone was seen once. The chain combines TRBV20-1 with TRBJ2-7; TRBD2 is a possible D gene (6 bases). The V gene lost 3 bases and the J gene lost 0 bases, with 24 bases spanning the gap. The germline V gene encodes CDR1 DFQATT and CDR2 SNEGSKA (reference sequence). This CDR3 is 18 amino acids long. The chain's CDR3 is CSASKMTSGPPNSYEQYF. Here the CDR3 DNA reads TGCAGTGCTAGTAAAATGACCAGCGGGCCGCCTAACTCCTACGAGCAGTACTTC.

J is TRBJ2-3 and V is TRBV9; a weak D match, TRBD1 (6 bases). The CDR3 loop spans 13 amino acids. V was cut by 4 bases and J by 4 bases, with 10 bases left in between. Per germline, CDR1 SGDLS and CDR2 YYNGEE. CDR3 nucleotide sequence: TGTGCCAGCAGCACCACAGGGTCAGATACGCAGTATTTT. Translated: CASSTTGSDTQYF.

The chain carries TRBV27 and TRBJ2-7; 7 nucleotides line up with TRBD2. This CDR3 is 15 amino acids long. The V segment lost 3 bases and the J segment 7 bases; nucleotides outside the gene matches: 12. CDR1 MNHEY and CDR2 SMNVEV come from the germline V gene (reference sequence). CDR3: CASSFTRPSGLEQYF. The CDR3, as DNA: TGTGCCAGCAGTTTCACCCGGCCTAGCGGTCTTGAGCAGTACTTC.